This is a list of T cell receptor beta chains from one sample in a study of cytomegalovirus exposure and HLA in healthy donors. The repertoire was sequenced with immunoSEQ multiplex PCR; TCRdb's copy has only in-frame clones and lacks some. The profile shows 200,000 or so clones, roughly four fifths of them singletons. Sequencing was performed on PBMCs. These receptors all stem from a girl aged 2-15 years in good health and CMV-seronegative. Each CDR3 is given with its conserved first and last residue. A D gene is named only where the DNA matches it firmly. Not every row has a clone size; where given, it reads once, few, many or a size class.

TRBD2	TRBV5-8	TRBJ2-2	NA	CASSLLREGTGELFF	TGTGCCAGCAGCTTGCTACGGGAGGGCACCGGGGAGCTGTTTTTT
NA	TRBV9	TRBJ2-1	once	CASSVSTSSYNEQFF	TGTGCCAGCAGCGTATCCACTAGCTCCTACAATGAGCAGTTCTTC
NA	TRBV5-6	TRBJ2-7	NA	CASSPRGASRAYEQYF	TGTGCCAGCAGCCCCAGGGGTGCGTCTCGGGCCTACGAGCAGTACTTC
TRBD2	TRBV9	TRBJ2-4	NA	CASSPSGGVKNIQYF	TGTGCCAGCAGCCCGTCCGGGGGGGTCAAAAACATTCAGTACTTC
TRBD2	TRBV5-1	TRBJ2-1	NA	CASSLNSGGPYNEQFF	TGCGCCAGCAGCTTGAATAGCGGGGGTCCCTACAATGAGCAGTTCTTC
TRBD1	TRBV18	TRBJ1-1	NA	CASSPRQGSSNTEAFF	TGTGCCAGCTCACCCAGACAGGGGAGTTCCAACACTGAAGCTTTCTTT
NA	TRBV5-1	TRBJ1-1	few	CASSLDRAMEAFF	TGCGCCAGCAGCTTGGACAGGGCAATGGAAGCTTTCTTT
TRBD2	TRBV19	TRBJ2-3	NA	CASRSRDYRRDTQYF	TGTGCCAGTCGAAGCCGGGACTACCGACGAGATACGCAGTATTTT
NA	TRBV27	TRBJ2-2	few	CASSYSAVIGELFF	TGTGCCAGCAGTTACTCAGCGGTGATTGGGGAGCTGTTTTTT
NA	TRBV19	TRBJ1-1	NA	CASGPSGNTEAFF	TGTGCCAGTGGGCCCTCGGGAAACACTGAAGCTTTCTTT
NA	TRBV30	TRBJ1-1	NA	CAWSAPYRAAEAFF	TGTGCCTGGAGTGCCCCCTACAGGGCGGCTGAAGCTTTCTTT
NA	TRBV6-1	TRBJ1-3	NA	CASSDYGGLSGNTIYF	TGTGCCAGCAGTGATTATGGGGGCCTCTCTGGAAACACCATATATTTT
TRBD2	TRBV2	TRBJ2-2	NA	CASSLAGSTGELFF	TGTGCCAGCAGTCTAGCGGGGTCCACCGGGGAGCTGTTTTTT
TRBD1	TRBV5-1	TRBJ2-7	NA	CASSAQTGLGSYEQYF	TGCGCCAGCAGCGCCCAGACAGGGCTGGGGTCCTACGAGCAGTACTTC
TRBD1	TRBV5-4	TRBJ1-1	NA	CASSSRDRPDGTEAFF	TGTGCCAGCAGTTCAAGGGACAGACCTGATGGGACTGAAGCTTTCTTT
NA	TRBV29-1	TRBJ1-2	once	CSVRGSLNYGYTF	TGCAGCGTTAGGGGCAGCCTTAACTATGGCTACACCTTC
NA	TRBV7-3	TRBJ2-3	NA	CASSYIRTDTQYF	TGTGCCAGCAGCTACATACGCACAGATACGCAGTATTTT
TRBD1	TRBV6-5	TRBJ1-6	NA	CASSYDRGNSPLHF	TGTGCCAGCAGTTATGACAGGGGCAATTCACCCCTCCACTTT
NA	TRBV7-8	TRBJ2-1	NA	CASSVRWRVYYNEQFF	TGTGCCAGCAGCGTTCGGTGGCGGGTATACTACAATGAGCAGTTCTTC
TRBD1	TRBV4-1	TRBJ1-3	NA	CASSSDRVSGNTIYF	TGCGCCAGCAGTTCGGACAGGGTCTCTGGAAACACCATATATTTT
NA	TRBV10-2	TRBJ2-7	NA	CASSNGGATYEQYF	TGCGCCAGCAGTAATGGCGGGGCAACCTACGAGCAGTACTTC
NA	TRBV10-2	TRBJ1-2	NA	CASSVSAREVDGYTF	TGCGCCAGCAGTGTTTCCGCCAGGGAGGTAGATGGCTACACCTTC
NA	TRBV7-9	TRBJ1-1	few	CASSPADRRNTEAFF	TGTGCCAGCAGCCCCGCGGACAGAAGGAACACTGAAGCTTTCTTT
NA	TRBV7-8	TRBJ2-2	NA	CASSLVQWFANTGELFF	TGTGCCAGCAGCTTAGTGCAGTGGTTCGCGAACACCGGGGAGCTGTTTTTT
NA	TRBV2	TRBJ2-7	once	CASSPRGSLSLEQYF	TGTGCCAGCAGCCCCCGGGGTAGCTTAAGCCTCGAGCAGTACTTC
NA	TRBV10-2	TRBJ1-6	NA	CASGGGTNSPLHF	TGCGCCAGCGGGGGAGGGACTAATTCACCCCTCCACTTT
TRBD2	TRBV6-5	TRBJ2-1	NA	CASSLTSGSNEQFF	TGTGCCAGCAGTTTGACTAGCGGAAGCAATGAGCAGTTCTTC
NA	TRBV29-1	TRBJ1-2	once	CSATAGDQGGYTF	TGCAGCGCCACGGCGGGGGACCAGGGCGGCTACACCTTC
NA	TRBV6-1	TRBJ1-5	NA	CASLEQNRNQPQHF	TGTGCCAGCCTCGAACAGAATCGCAATCAGCCCCAGCATTTT
TRBD2	TRBV6-5	TRBJ2-7	NA	CASSKAVTSGYEQYF	TGTGCCAGCAGTAAGGCCGTGACTAGCGGATACGAGCAGTACTTC
NA	TRBV19	TRBJ2-6	NA	CASSFTSSGANVLTF	TGTGCCAGTAGCTTTACGAGCTCTGGGGCCAACGTCCTGACTTTC
TRBD2	TRBV4-1	TRBJ2-5	NA	CASSQEESGSEETQYF	TGCGCCAGCAGCCAAGAAGAGAGCGGGAGTGAGGAGACCCAGTACTTC
NA	TRBV7-9	TRBJ1-1	NA	CASSLSPRMNTEAFF	TGTGCCAGCAGCCTAAGCCCTAGGATGAACACTGAAGCTTTCTTT
NA	TRBV6-5	TRBJ2-7	once	CASSYRGGPKTYEQYF	TGTGCCAGCAGTTACCGTGGAGGTCCGAAAACCTACGAGCAGTACTTC
NA	TRBV7-9	TRBJ2-2	NA	CASSSRQENTGELFF	TGTGCCAGCAGCTCCCGACAGGAAAACACCGGGGAGCTGTTTTTT
NA	TRBV4-1	TRBJ1-6	few	CASSQRGRLGRNSPLHF	TGCGCCAGCAGCCAACGGGGCAGGCTCGGGAGGAATTCACCCCTCCACTTT
TRBD1	TRBV6-1	TRBJ1-5	NA	CASSEGRGPRQPQHF	TGTGCCAGCAGTGAAGGTAGGGGGCCAAGGCAGCCCCAGCATTTT
NA	TRBV5-4	TRBJ2-1	NA	CASSLGEGGGHSYNEQFF	TGTGCCAGCAGCTTGGGAGAAGGAGGGGGCCATTCCTACAATGAGCAGTTCTTC
NA	TRBV21-1	TRBJ2-5	NA	CASRRGVETQYF	TGTGCCAGCAGGCGGGGGGTCGAGACCCAGTACTTC
TRBD1	TRBV5-1	TRBJ2-7	NA	CASSPDIQGVHEQYF	TGCGCCAGCAGTCCGGACATACAGGGGGTCCACGAGCAGTACTTC
TRBD2	TRBV30	TRBJ2-3	NA	CAWSGSSGITDTQYF	TGTGCCTGGAGTGGTAGTAGCGGGATCACAGATACGCAGTATTTT
NA	TRBV10-2	TRBJ1-5	few	CASTDSVPQPQHF	TGCGCCAGCACTGACAGTGTGCCCCAGCCCCAGCATTTT
TRBD1	TRBV29-1	TRBJ2-5	NA	CSVYRGSGTQYF	TGCAGCGTTTACAGGGGCAGCGGGACCCAGTACTTC
NA	TRBV18	TRBJ2-7	NA	CASSQVRTVIYEQYF	TGTGCCAGCTCACAAGTTAGGACAGTCATCTACGAGCAGTACTTC
NA	TRBV9	TRBJ2-5	few	CASSVDLARETQYF	TGTGCCAGCAGCGTAGACTTAGCCCGGGAGACCCAGTACTTC
NA	TRBV4-1	TRBJ2-5	few	CASSQVLFQETQYF	TGCGCCAGCAGCCAAGTCCTCTTCCAAGAGACCCAGTACTTC
TRBD1	TRBV19	TRBJ1-2	NA	CASSTGTAYGYTF	TGTGCCAGTAGTACCGGGACAGCGTATGGCTACACCTTC
NA	TRBV15	TRBJ1-3	NA	CATSRVGQGKGNTIYF	TGTGCCACCAGCAGAGTAGGGCAGGGGAAGGGAAACACCATATATTTT
TRBD2	TRBV5-1	TRBJ2-1	NA	CASNSGGLARSYNEQFF	TGCGCCAGCAACTCTGGAGGACTAGCGCGCTCCTACAATGAGCAGTTCTTC
NA	TRBV19	TRBJ2-7	once	CASSIGGLFYEQYF	TGTGCCAGTAGTATAGGGGGGCTCTTCTACGAGCAGTACTTC
TRBD1	TRBV18	TRBJ1-5	NA	CASSARQGFNQPQHF	TGTGCCAGCTCAGCCAGACAGGGTTTTAATCAGCCCCAGCATTTT
NA	TRBV6-5	TRBJ1-2	few	CASMPTGTGLYGYTF	TGTGCCAGCATGCCAACAGGGACGGGCCTCTATGGCTACACCTTC
NA	TRBV30	TRBJ1-4	NA	CAWNRDNEKLFF	TGTGCCTGGAACAGGGATAATGAAAAACTGTTTTTT
NA	TRBV19	TRBJ2-7	NA	CASSNSGVEQYF	TGTGCCAGTAGTAACTCAGGGGTCGAGCAGTACTTC
TRBD1	TRBV7-9	TRBJ1-1	few	CASSDRGLTEAFF	TGTGCCAGCAGCGACAGGGGGCTCACTGAAGCTTTCTTT
TRBD1	TRBV7-9	TRBJ1-5	NA	CASSGTGSDQPQHF	TGTGCCAGCAGCGGGACAGGGAGCGATCAGCCCCAGCATTTT
NA	TRBV5-8	TRBJ2-7	once	CASSPGQGSSYEQYF	TGTGCCAGCAGCCCGGGTCAGGGGAGCTCCTACGAGCAGTACTTC
NA	TRBV5-1	TRBJ2-1	NA	CASAKPRGLSYNEQFF	TGCGCCAGCGCAAAACCCCGGGGATTGTCCTACAATGAGCAGTTCTTC
NA	TRBV4-1	TRBJ1-1	NA	CASSQDFRGGVWNTEAFF	TGCGCCAGCAGCCAAGATTTTAGGGGGGGAGTGTGGAACACTGAAGCTTTCTTT